This is a list of T cell receptor beta chains from one sample in a study of T cell repertoires in cytomegalovirus infection. TCRdb redid the calling of the reads with MiXCR, one entry per CDR3 protein. The table shows 200,000 to 250,000 distinct CDR3 sequences, with 22% occurring only once. The sequenced sample was CD8+ T cells from PBMCs. These receptors originate from a human donor in good health (CMV status not recorded). Some clones in this sample may be carry-over from other donors' samples. CDR3s leave out the opening cysteine and the closing phenylalanine or tryptophan. D genes are given only for firm matches. Only some rows state a clone size, as once, few, many or a class for expanded clones.

clone size: many
D gene: .
J gene: TRBJ1-1
V gene: TRBV19
CDR3 protein: ASSIPGNTEAF

clone size: .
D gene: .
J gene: TRBJ2-7
V gene: TRBV19
CDR3 protein: ASSIGISEQY

clone size: few
D gene: TRBD2
J gene: TRBJ2-1
V gene: TRBV20-1
CDR3 protein: SASPWTSGGLDEQF

clone size: .
D gene: TRBD1
J gene: TRBJ2-7
V gene: TRBV7-9
CDR3 protein: ASSSWDRAEQY

clone size: .
D gene: .
J gene: TRBJ2-7
V gene: TRBV14
CDR3 protein: ASSPHGYTYEQY

clone size: few
D gene: TRBD2
J gene: TRBJ2-5
V gene: TRBV28
CDR3 protein: ASSLSLAGDQETQY

clone size: .
D gene: TRBD1
J gene: TRBJ2-7
V gene: TRBV5-1
CDR3 protein: ASSLVGQDHEQY

clone size: .
D gene: .
J gene: TRBJ2-7
V gene: TRBV5-1
CDR3 protein: ASSLGGQLYEQY

clone size: many
D gene: .
J gene: TRBJ2-1
V gene: TRBV5-4
CDR3 protein: ASSFGENEQF

clone size: once
D gene: TRBD2
J gene: TRBJ2-5
V gene: TRBV6-2/TRBV6-3
CDR3 protein: ASSYPEALAGQETQY